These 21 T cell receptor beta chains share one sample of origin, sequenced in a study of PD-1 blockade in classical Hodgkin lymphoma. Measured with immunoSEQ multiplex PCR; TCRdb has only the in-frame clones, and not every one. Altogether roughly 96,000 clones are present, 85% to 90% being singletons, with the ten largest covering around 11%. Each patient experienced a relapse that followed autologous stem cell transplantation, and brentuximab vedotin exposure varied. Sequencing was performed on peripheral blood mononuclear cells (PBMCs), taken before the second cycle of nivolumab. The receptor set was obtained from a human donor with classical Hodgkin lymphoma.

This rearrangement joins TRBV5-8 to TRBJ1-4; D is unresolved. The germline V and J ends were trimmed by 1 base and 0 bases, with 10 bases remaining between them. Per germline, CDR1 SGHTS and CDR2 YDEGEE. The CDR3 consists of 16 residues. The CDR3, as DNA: TGTGCCAGCAGCTTGTTCGGGGATTCAACTAATGAAAAACTGTTTTTT. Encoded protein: CASSLFGDSTNEKLFF.

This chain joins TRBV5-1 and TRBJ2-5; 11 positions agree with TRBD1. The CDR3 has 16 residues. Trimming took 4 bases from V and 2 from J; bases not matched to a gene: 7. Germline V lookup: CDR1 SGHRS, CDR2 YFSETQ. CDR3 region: CASSRGQGGPQETQYF. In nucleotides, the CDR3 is TGCGCCAGCAGCCGGGGACAGGGGGGACCTCAAGAGACCCAGTACTTC.

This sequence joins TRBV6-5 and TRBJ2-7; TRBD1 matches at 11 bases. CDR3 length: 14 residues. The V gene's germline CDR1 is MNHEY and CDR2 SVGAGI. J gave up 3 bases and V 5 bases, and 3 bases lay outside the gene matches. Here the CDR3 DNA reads TGTGCCAGCAGTGAGGGACAGGGGGGCTACGAGCAGTACTTC. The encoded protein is CASSEGQGGYEQYF.

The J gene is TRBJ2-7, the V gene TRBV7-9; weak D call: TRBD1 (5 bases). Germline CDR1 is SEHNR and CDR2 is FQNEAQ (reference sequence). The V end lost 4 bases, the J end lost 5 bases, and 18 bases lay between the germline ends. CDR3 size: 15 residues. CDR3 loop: CASSSDGLGRDEQYF. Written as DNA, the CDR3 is TGTGCCAGCAGCTCCGATGGCCTCGGCAGGGACGAGCAGTACTTC.

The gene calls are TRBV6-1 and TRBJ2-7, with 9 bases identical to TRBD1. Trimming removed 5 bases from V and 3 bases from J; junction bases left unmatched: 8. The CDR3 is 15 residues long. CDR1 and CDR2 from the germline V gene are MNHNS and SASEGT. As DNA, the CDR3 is TGTGCCAGCAGTACCTTCGGGACAGGGATCTACGAGCAGTACTTC. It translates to CASSTFGTGIYEQYF.

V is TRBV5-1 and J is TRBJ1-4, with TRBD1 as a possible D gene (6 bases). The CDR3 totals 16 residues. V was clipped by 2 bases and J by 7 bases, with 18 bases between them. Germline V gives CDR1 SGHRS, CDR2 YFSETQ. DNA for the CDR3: TGCGCCAGCAGCTTCGAAGGCAGGGGTGGTAGTGAAAAACTGTTTTTT. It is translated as CASSFEGRGGSEKLFF. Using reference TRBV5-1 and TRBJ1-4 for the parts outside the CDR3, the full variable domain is KAGVTQTPRYLIKTRGQQVTLSCSPISGHRSVSWYQQTPGQGLQFLFEYFSETQRNKGNFPGRFSGRQFSNSRSEMNVSTLELGDSALYLCASSFEGRGGSEKLFFGSGTQLSVL.

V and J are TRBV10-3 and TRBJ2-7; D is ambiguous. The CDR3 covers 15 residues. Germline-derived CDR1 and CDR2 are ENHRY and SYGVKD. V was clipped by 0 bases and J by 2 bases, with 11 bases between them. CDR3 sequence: CAISESKERTYEQYF. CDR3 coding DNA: TGTGCCATCAGTGAGTCGAAAGAAAGGACCTACGAGCAGTACTTC.

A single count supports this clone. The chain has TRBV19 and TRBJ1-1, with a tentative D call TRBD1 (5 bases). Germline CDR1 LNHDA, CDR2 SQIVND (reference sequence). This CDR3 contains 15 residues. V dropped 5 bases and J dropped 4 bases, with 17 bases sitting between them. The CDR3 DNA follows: TGTGCCAGTAGTCTCGACAGTGTGTTGAGCACTGAAGCTTTCTTT. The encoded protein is CASSLDSVLSTEAFF.

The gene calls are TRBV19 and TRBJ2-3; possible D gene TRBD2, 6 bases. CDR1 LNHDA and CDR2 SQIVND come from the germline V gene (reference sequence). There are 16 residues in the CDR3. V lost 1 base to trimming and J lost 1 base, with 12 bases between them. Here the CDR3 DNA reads TGTGCCAGTAGTATAGGGGCGGGCGGGGGCACAGATACGCAGTATTTT. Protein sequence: CASSIGAGGGTDTQYF.

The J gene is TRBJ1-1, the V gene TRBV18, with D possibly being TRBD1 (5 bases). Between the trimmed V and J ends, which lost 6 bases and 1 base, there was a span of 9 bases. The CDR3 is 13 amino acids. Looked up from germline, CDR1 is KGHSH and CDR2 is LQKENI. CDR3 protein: CASSPTGNTEAFF. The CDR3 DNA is TGTGCCAGCTCCCCCACAGGGAACACTGAAGCTTTCTTT.

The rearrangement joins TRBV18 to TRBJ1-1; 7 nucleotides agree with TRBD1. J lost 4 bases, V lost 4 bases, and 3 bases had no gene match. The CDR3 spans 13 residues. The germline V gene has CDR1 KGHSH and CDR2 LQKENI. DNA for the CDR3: TGTGCCAGCTCACGACAGGGTAGCACTGAAGCTTTCTTT. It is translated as CASSRQGSTEAFF.

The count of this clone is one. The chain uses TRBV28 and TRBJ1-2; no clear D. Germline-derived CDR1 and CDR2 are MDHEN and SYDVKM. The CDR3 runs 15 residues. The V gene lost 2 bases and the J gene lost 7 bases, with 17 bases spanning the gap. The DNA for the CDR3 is TGTGCCAGCAGTTTAGACCGGGCGGAAGTAGGTGGCTACACCTTC. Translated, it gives CASSLDRAEVGGYTF.

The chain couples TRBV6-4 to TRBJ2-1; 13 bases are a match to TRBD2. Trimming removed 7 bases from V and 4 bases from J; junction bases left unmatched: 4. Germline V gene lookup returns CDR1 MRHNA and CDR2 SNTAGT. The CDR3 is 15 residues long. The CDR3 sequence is CASKSLAGGYNEQFF. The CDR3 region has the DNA TGTGCCAGCAAGTCACTAGCGGGAGGGTACAATGAGCAGTTCTTC.

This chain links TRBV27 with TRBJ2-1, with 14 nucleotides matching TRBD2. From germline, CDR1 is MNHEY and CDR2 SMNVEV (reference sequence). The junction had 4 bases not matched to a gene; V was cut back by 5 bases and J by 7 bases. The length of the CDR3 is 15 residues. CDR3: CASSPGTSGSNEQFF. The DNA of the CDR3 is TGTGCCAGCAGTCCCGGGACTAGCGGGAGTAATGAGCAGTTCTTC.

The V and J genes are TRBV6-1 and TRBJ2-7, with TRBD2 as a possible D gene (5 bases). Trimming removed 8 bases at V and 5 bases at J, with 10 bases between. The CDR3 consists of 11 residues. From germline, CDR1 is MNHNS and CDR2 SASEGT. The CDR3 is CASGPEDEQYF. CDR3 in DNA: TGTGCCAGCGGACCGGAGGACGAGCAGTACTTC.

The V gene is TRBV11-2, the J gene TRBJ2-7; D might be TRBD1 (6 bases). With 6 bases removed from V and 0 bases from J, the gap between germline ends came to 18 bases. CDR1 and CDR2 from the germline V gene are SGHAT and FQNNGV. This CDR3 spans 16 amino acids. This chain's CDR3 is CASRTPGQRSSYEQYF. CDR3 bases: TGTGCCAGCAGAACACCGGGACAAAGGAGCTCCTACGAGCAGTACTTC.

This chain's CDR3 is CASSYTGQGYEQYF. The DNA for the CDR3 is TGTGCCAGCAGTTACACGGGACAGGGCTACGAGCAGTACTTC. The chain combines TRBV7-8 with TRBJ2-7; 9 nucleotides agree with TRBD1. The CDR3 spans 14 residues. Trimming removed 6 bases from V and 3 bases from J; junction bases left unmatched: 6. Germline CDR1 is SGHVS and CDR2 is FQNEAQ.

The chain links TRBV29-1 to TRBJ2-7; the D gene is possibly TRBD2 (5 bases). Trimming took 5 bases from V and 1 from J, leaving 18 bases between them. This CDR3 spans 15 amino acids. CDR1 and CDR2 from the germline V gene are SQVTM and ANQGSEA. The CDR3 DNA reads TGCAGCGTTTGGGCGGCGGGCCAGGTATCCTACGAGCAGTACTTC. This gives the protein CSVWAAGQVSYEQYF.

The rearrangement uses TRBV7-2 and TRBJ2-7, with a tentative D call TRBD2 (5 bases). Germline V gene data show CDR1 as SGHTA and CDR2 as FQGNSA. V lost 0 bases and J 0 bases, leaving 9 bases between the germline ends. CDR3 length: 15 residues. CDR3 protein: CASSLAGRDSYEQYF. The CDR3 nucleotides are TGTGCCAGCAGCTTAGCGGGCCGGGACTCCTACGAGCAGTACTTC. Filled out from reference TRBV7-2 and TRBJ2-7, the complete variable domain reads GAGVSQSPSNKVTEKGKDVELRCDPISGHTALYWYRQSLGQGLEFLIYFQGNSAPDKSGLPSDRFSAERTGGSVSTLTIQRTQQEDSAVYLCASSLAGRDSYEQYFGPGTRLTVT.

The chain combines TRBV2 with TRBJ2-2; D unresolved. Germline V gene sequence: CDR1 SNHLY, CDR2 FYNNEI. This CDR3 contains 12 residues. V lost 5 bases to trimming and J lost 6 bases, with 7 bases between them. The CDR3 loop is CASSPGAGELFF. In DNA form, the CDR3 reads TGTGCCAGCAGTCCGGGCGCCGGGGAGCTGTTTTTT.

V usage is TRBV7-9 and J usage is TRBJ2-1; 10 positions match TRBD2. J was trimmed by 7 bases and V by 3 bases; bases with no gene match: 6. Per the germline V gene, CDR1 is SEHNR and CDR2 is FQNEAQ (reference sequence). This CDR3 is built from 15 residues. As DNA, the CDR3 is TGTGCCAGCAGCTTTCTAGCGGGAGTTTATAATGAGCAGTTCTTC. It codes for CASSFLAGVYNEQFF.